Listed below are T cell receptor beta chains from one sample, sequenced in a study of cytomegalovirus exposure and HLA in healthy donors. Profiled with immunoSEQ multiplex PCR; TCRdb holds only in-frame clones, not every one. The sample has around 190,000 clones; roughly nine tenths are singletons. The sequencing input was PBMCs. These receptors originate from a man between 25 and 39 years old in good health and CMV-seropositive. CDR3s leave out the opening cysteine and the closing phenylalanine or tryptophan.

TRBJ2-2 TRBV5-4 12 ASSLEQNTGELF
TRBJ2-7 TRBV10-3 13 AISESTKTGYEQY
TRBJ1-5 TRBV18 13 ASSGTGRDNQPQH
TRBJ1-2 TRBV7-2 12 ASSYPTGNYGYT
TRBJ2-7 TRBV25-1 14 ASPGWAGSGPYEQY
TRBJ1-1 TRBV28 13 ASSFRDRVVTEAF
TRBJ1-1 TRBV5-6 12 ASSFGRWNTEAF
TRBJ2-1 TRBV29-1 15 SVRVAGRLGSYNEQF
TRBJ2-1 TRBV7-6 14 ASSLDSSGFYNEQF
TRBJ2-3 TRBV2 15 ASSPTLAGGNTDTQY
TRBJ2-7 TRBV11-2 14 ASSRIGGHLSYEQY
TRBJ2-1 TRBV27 13 ASSPRVGAYNEQF
TRBJ2-1 TRBV7-9 14 ASSLYVTSGNNEQF
TRBJ2-7 TRBV7-6 13 ASSLSTGSMYEQY
TRBJ2-7 TRBV6-5 13 ASSYSRGGRGEQY
TRBJ2-7 TRBV30 12 AWMNTGDFYEQY
TRBJ2-1 TRBV6-5 10 ASSFRGGEQF
TRBJ2-7 TRBV6-1 11 ASRGAIPYEQY
TRBJ2-2 TRBV9 11 ASSLLGGGELF
TRBJ2-7 TRBV6-6 14 ASSYSTSGGAGEQY
TRBJ2-7 TRBV7-2 12 ASSLRGSGDEQY
TRBJ1-1 TRBV5-8 14 ASSLARAIMNTEAF
TRBJ2-3 TRBV19 8 ASHGDTQY
TRBJ2-7 TRBV29-1 11 SVETDRDYEQY
TRBJ2-4 TRBV4-2 13 ASSQEGQGSDIQY
TRBJ1-6 TRBV7-6 13 ASSLQGRADSPLH
TRBJ2-3 TRBV11-3 13 ASSLGGESVDTQY
TRBJ2-4 TRBV7-2 15 ASSLGGGSQFKNIQY
TRBJ2-1 TRBV5-4 12 ASSERQGLYEQF
TRBJ1-1 TRBV28 13 ASSPRGRLGTEAF
TRBJ1-5 TRBV7-8 12 ASSPNKSNQPQH
TRBJ1-1 TRBV6-1 12 ASSETPRGTEAF
TRBJ2-7 TRBV11-2 13 ASSLDRTSAYEQY
TRBJ2-7 TRBV5-1 11 ASSLAGFDEQY
TRBJ2-7 TRBV7-2 13 ASSLDGGGTYEQY
TRBJ2-4 TRBV7-9 12 ASSAREAVDIQY
TRBJ1-2 TRBV6-5 13 ASRAPGQGIGGYT
TRBJ1-4 TRBV6-5 13 ASSYSGPFNEKLF
TRBJ1-1 TRBV6-5 12 ASRADRTNTEAF
TRBJ2-2 TRBV28 13 ASLSGARWTGELF
TRBJ1-1 TRBV6-5 10 ASRRQNTEAF
TRBJ2-5 TRBV18 13 ASSPVGLREETQY
TRBJ2-7 TRBV9 11 ASSAQRSHEQY
TRBJ1-3 TRBV6-5 14 ASSYSPGEDGNTIY
TRBJ2-5 TRBV30 12 AWSAGLAGGTQY
TRBJ1-2 TRBV7-6 13 ASSLGADRAGGYT
TRBJ2-1 TRBV28 10 ASSLTGDEQF
TRBJ2-7 TRBV5-1 11 ASSFGTDYEQY
TRBJ2-3 TRBV5-5 12 ASSLGDLADTQY
TRBJ2-7 TRBV6-5 13 ASNPSGGRGYEQY
TRBJ1-1 TRBV27 12 ASSLYPGGTEAF
TRBJ1-5 TRBV10-3 12 AISSEYSNQPQH
TRBJ2-1 TRBV5-1 12 ASSPYGGNDEQF
TRBJ2-3 TRBV4-1 14 ASSTPSGRAPDTQY
TRBJ2-7 TRBV9 11 ASSQDGTYEQY